The rows below give T cell receptor beta chains drawn from one sample of a study of blood T cell repertoires in COVID-19. Clones were sequenced by immunoSEQ multiplex PCR, and TCRdb holds only the in-frame ones, with some missing. This sample yields 200,000 to 250,000 clones, of which 85% to 90% are seen a single time; roughly 3% belongs to the top ten. Sequencing used peripheral blood. The receptors here all came from a man in his sixties with acute or convalescent COVID-19. Both conserved end residues are part of each CDR3. A D gene is named only where the DNA matches it firmly. Size is stated for part of the rows, as once, few or many counts, or as a class when the clone is expanded.

-,TRBV7-2,TRBJ1-1,TRBD1,CASSRQGGTEAFF,TGTGCCAGCAGCCGACAGGGCGGCACTGAAGCTTTCTTT
-,TRBV27,TRBJ2-5,-,CASSPLAYQETQYF,TGTGCCAGCAGCCCTCTAGCGTACCAAGAGACCCAGTACTTC
-,TRBV4-3,TRBJ1-2,-,CASSQEIMTVYYGYTF,TGCGCCAGCAGCCAAGAAATAATGACAGTGTACTATGGCTACACCTTC
-,TRBV11-2,TRBJ2-1,TRBD1,CASSEGQGARGSYNEQFF,TGTGCCAGCAGCGAGGGACAGGGCGCCAGGGGCTCTTACAATGAGCAGTTCTTC
-,TRBV29-1,TRBJ2-3,-,CSVEFRGSTDTQYF,TGCAGCGTTGAGTTTCGGGGAAGCACAGATACGCAGTATTTT
-,TRBV6-5,TRBJ2-5,TRBD1,CASTVERGLRETQYF,TGTGCCAGCACCGTAGAAAGGGGGCTTAGGGAGACCCAGTACTTC
-,TRBV21-1,TRBJ1-4,-,CASSKCRPVREKLFF,TGTGCCAGCAGCAAATGTAGGCCGGTGAGGGAAAAACTGTTTTTT
-,TRBV5-4,TRBJ2-6,-,CASSLRKSNSGANVLTF,TGTGCCAGCAGCTTGAGAAAGAGCAACTCTGGGGCCAACGTCCTGACTTTC
-,TRBV5-1,TRBJ2-5,-,CASSSSGTLQETQYF,TGCGCCAGCAGCTCGTCCGGGACTCTCCAAGAGACCCAGTACTTC
once,TRBV3-1/TRBV3-2,TRBJ2-5,-,CASRPTGEETQYF,TGTGCCAGCAGACCGACAGGAGAAGAGACCCAGTACTTC
-,TRBV7-9,TRBJ1-5,-,CASSLGGQGRDQPQHF,TGTGCCAGCAGCTTAGGGGGGCAGGGCAGGGATCAGCCCCAGCATTTT
-,TRBV9,TRBJ2-7,-,CASSTGSGPYEQYF,TGTGCCAGCAGCACCGGGAGTGGCCCCTACGAGCAGTACTTC
once,TRBV2,TRBJ2-7,TRBD1,CASSYWIRDREYEQYF,TGTGCCAGCAGTTATTGGATCCGGGACAGGGAATACGAGCAGTACTTC
-,TRBV7-3,TRBJ2-6,-,CASSLSGARSGANVLTF,TGTGCCAGCAGCCTCTCGGGAGCCAGGTCTGGGGCCAACGTCCTGACTTTC
many,TRBV9,TRBJ1-6,TRBD1,CASSVEGTGDSPLHF,TGTGCCAGCAGCGTAGAAGGGACAGGGGATTCACCCCTCCACTTT
-,TRBV30,TRBJ1-6,TRBD1,CAWRLRDSNSPLHF,TGTGCCTGGAGACTCAGGGACAGTAATTCACCCCTCCACTTT
-,TRBV24-1,TRBJ2-3,TRBD1,CATSDLRDRATSTDTQYF,TGTGCCACCAGTGACCTTAGGGACAGGGCTACTAGCACAGATACGCAGTATTTT
-,TRBV27,TRBJ1-1,-,CASSLSGRGTEAFF,TGTGCCAGCAGTTTATCGGGTAGGGGCACTGAAGCTTTCTTT
-,TRBV2,TRBJ1-4,-,CASSDFRVSSEKLFF,TGTGCCAGCAGTGATTTCCGAGTGTCATCTGAAAAACTGTTTTTT
-,TRBV11-2,TRBJ2-7,-,CASSLRTVNEQYF,TGTGCCAGCAGCTTACGGACTGTCAACGAGCAGTACTTC
-,TRBV29-1,TRBJ1-1,TRBD1,CSVAVPGQGRNTEAFF,TGCAGCGTCGCCGTCCCGGGACAGGGTCGGAACACTGAAGCTTTCTTT
-,TRBV11-3,TRBJ2-2,TRBD2,CASSTLAGNTGELFF,TGTGCCAGCAGCACACTAGCGGGGAACACCGGGGAGCTGTTTTTT
-,TRBV23-1,TRBJ1-2,-,CASSQSSGYGYTF,TGCGCCAGCAGTCAATCGTCCGGGTATGGCTACACCTTC
-,TRBV7-6,TRBJ2-5,-,CASSLTGSQETQYF,TGTGCCAGCAGCTTAACGGGGAGCCAAGAGACCCAGTACTTC
-,TRBV6-5,TRBJ1-4,-,CASLTGSATNEKLFF,TGTGCCAGCCTAACCGGGAGCGCAACTAATGAAAAACTGTTTTTT
-,TRBV20-1,TRBJ1-1,-,CSASREQGTANTEAFF,TGCAGTGCTAGTAGGGAACAGGGAACGGCGAACACTGAAGCTTTCTTT
-,TRBV5-1,TRBJ2-2,TRBD1,CASSLGTGTNTGELFF,TGCGCCAGCAGCTTGGGGACAGGGACGAACACCGGGGAGCTGTTTTTT
once,TRBV5-1,TRBJ2-7,TRBD1,CASSLGDRSTYEQYF,TGCGCCAGCAGCTTGGGGGACAGGTCCACCTACGAGCAGTACTTC
once,TRBV12-3/TRBV12-4,TRBJ1-5,-,CASTQENQPQHF,TGTGCCAGCACCCAAGAGAATCAGCCCCAGCATTTT
-,TRBV30,TRBJ2-3,-,CAWSVPLAGAGDTQYF,TGTGCCTGGAGTGTCCCCTTGGCGGGGGCGGGGGATACGCAGTATTTT
-,TRBV10-2,TRBJ2-7,-,CASSSLPTYEQYF,TGCGCCAGCAGTAGCCTTCCTACCTACGAGCAGTACTTC
once,TRBV7-9,TRBJ1-2,-,CASSLARGANYGYTF,TGTGCCAGCAGCTTAGCGCGGGGGGCTAACTATGGCTACACCTTC
few,TRBV27,TRBJ2-1,TRBD1,CASSLTRTGYNEQFF,TGTGCCAGCAGCTTAACTCGGACAGGGTACAATGAGCAGTTCTTC
-,TRBV27,TRBJ1-1,TRBD1,CASSPTGGLGTEAFF,TGTGCCAGCAGCCCGACAGGGGGCTTGGGCACTGAAGCTTTCTTT
-,TRBV29-1,TRBJ2-4,-,CSVYIAKNIQYF,TGCAGCGTTTACATAGCCAAAAACATTCAGTACTTC
-,TRBV14,TRBJ2-7,TRBD1,CASSQVRVTGGEQYF,TGTGCCAGCAGCCAAGTCAGGGTAACAGGGGGCGAGCAGTACTTC
-,TRBV18,TRBJ1-3,TRBD1,CASSPDDRVAGNTIYF,TGTGCCAGCTCACCCGACGACAGGGTAGCTGGAAACACCATATATTTT
-,TRBV18,TRBJ2-2,TRBD1,CASSFWTGTDTGELFF,TGTGCCAGCTCCTTCTGGACAGGCACCGACACCGGGGAGCTGTTTTTT
-,TRBV11-2,TRBJ2-7,-,CASSLGGQEQYF,TGTGCCAGCAGCTTAGGCGGACAGGAGCAGTACTTC
few,TRBV5-4,TRBJ2-7,TRBD2,CASHGGGSYEQYF,TGTGCCTCGCACGGGGGAGGGTCCTACGAGCAGTACTTC
-,TRBV27,TRBJ1-2,-,CASSLSFSGGYTF,TGTGCCAGCAGTTTATCATTTAGCGGAGGCTACACCTTC
-,TRBV3-1/TRBV3-2,TRBJ2-5,TRBD1,CASSDKQGETQYF,TGTGCCAGCAGCGATAAACAGGGGGAGACCCAGTACTTC
-,TRBV12-3/TRBV12-4,TRBJ1-1,-,CASSFPRNTEAFF,TGTGCCAGCAGTTTTCCCAGAAACACTGAAGCTTTCTTT
-,TRBV27,TRBJ2-7,-,CASSLRAGVGEQYF,TGTGCCAGCAGTTTACGGGCAGGGGTCGGAGAGCAGTACTTC
-,TRBV6-1,TRBJ1-6,TRBD1,CASSESRQGGGSYNSPLHF,TGTGCCAGCAGTGAATCTCGACAGGGCGGAGGGTCCTATAATTCACCCCTCCACTTT
-,TRBV7-9,TRBJ1-2,TRBD1,CASSPRQGANGYTF,TGTGCCAGCAGCCCGCGACAGGGGGCAAATGGCTACACCTTC
-,TRBV6-5,TRBJ2-5,-,CASNRANQETQYF,TGTGCCAGCAACAGGGCCAACCAAGAGACCCAGTACTTC
-,TRBV19,TRBJ1-2,TRBD1,CASSIGGDSYGYTF,TGTGCCAGTAGTATAGGCGGGGACAGCTATGGCTACACCTTC
-,TRBV2,TRBJ2-3,-,CASSGDRGAADTQYF,TGTGCCAGCAGTGGGGATCGGGGGGCGGCAGATACGCAGTATTTT